What follows is one T cell receptor (beta chain) and its context. The antigen is undetermined. Time point of the sample: neoterminal ileum biopsy at postoperative endoscopy, about 6 months after surgery. The protocol was immunoSEQ multiplex PCR, while the TCRdb copy is restricted to in-frame clones and leaves out a portion. Of some 14,000 clones detected, roughly 79% appear once; the ten largest clones hold approximately 4.3%. This specimen belongs to a study of T cell repertoires in ileal Crohn's disease. Study results and limitations: Compared with CD4 T cells, sorted CD8 cells carried more expanded clones.

The V and J ends lost 3 bases and 4 bases, in that order; junction bases with no gene match: 4. From germline, CDR1 is SGHDT and CDR2 YYEEEE. The CDR3 spans 14 residues. The receptor comes from an adult with Crohn's disease. The chain employs TRBV5-6 and TRBJ1-2, with 9 bases that match TRBD1. The sequenced material came from ileal tissue. As DNA, the CDR3 is TGTGCCAGCAGCTCCGGACAGGGGCGCTATGGCTACACCTTC. This sequence encodes CASSSGQGRYGYTF.